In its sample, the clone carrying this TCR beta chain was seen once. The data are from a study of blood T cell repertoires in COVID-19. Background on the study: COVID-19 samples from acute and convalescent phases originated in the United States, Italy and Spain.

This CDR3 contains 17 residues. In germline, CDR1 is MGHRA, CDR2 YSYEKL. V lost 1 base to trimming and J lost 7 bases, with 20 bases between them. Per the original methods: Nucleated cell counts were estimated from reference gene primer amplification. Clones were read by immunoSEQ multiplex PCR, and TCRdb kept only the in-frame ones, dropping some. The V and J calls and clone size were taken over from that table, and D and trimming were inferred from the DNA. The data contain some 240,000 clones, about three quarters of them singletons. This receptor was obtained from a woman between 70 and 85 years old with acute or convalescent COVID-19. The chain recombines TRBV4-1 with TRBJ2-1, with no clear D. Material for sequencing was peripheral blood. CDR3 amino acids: CASSQVGSSSKRNEQFF. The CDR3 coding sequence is TGCGCCAGCAGCCAAGTGGGCAGCTCCTCTAAACGGAATGAGCAGTTCTTC.